The 15 T cell receptor beta chains in this list originate from one sample, sequenced in a study of siplizumab effects on memory and regulatory T cells. Profiling relied on immunoSEQ multiplex PCR, and the TCRdb table lists in-frame clones only, not all of them. The table has roughly 120,000 clones, around 90% seen once. The specimen sequenced was CD4+ T cells sorted from blood. The receptors shown here come from a human donor in good health.

The chain recombines TRBV9 with TRBJ2-3; D is possibly TRBD1 (5 bases). Germline V gives CDR1 SGDLS, CDR2 YYNGEE. Trimming stripped 0 bases from V and 6 bases from J, with 14 bases between. The CDR3 runs to 15 residues. CDR3 nucleotide sequence: TGTGCCAGCAGCGTAGAGTCAGGGCCGCCGGATACGCAGTATTTT. Its protein product is CASSVESGPPDTQYF.

The CDR3 reads CASQGGGYEQYF. CDR3 coding DNA: TGTGCCAGCCAGGGTGGTGGCTACGAGCAGTACTTC. This chain uses TRBV5-7 with TRBJ2-7; D may be TRBD1 (5 bases). TRBV5-7 is placed among ORFs of uncertain function. This CDR3 is built from 12 residues. With 7 bases removed from V and 3 bases from J, the gap between germline ends came to 11 bases.

This chain links TRBV18 with TRBJ2-7; no firm D call. This CDR3 comprises 13 residues. Trimming took off 2 bases at V and 0 bases at J, with 5 bases between the two ends. Germline lookup yields CDR1 KGHSH and CDR2 LQKENI. For the CDR3, the DNA is TGTGCCAGCTCACCAACCTCCTCCTACGAGCAGTACTTC. Protein: CASSPTSSYEQYF.

The rearrangement links TRBV7-3 to TRBJ2-1, with TRBD1 matching 10 bases. This CDR3 contains 14 residues. Trimming removed 2 bases from V and 8 bases from J; junction bases left unmatched: 3. Germline V gene data show CDR1 as SGHTA and CDR2 as FQGTGA. CDR3 nucleotide sequence: TGTGCCAGCAGCTTAGGGACAGGGGCCCATGAGCAGTTCTTC. Its protein is CASSLGTGAHEQFF.

This rearrangement joins TRBV7-9 to TRBJ2-7; 9 nucleotides agree with TRBD2. With 3 bases clipped from V and 1 base from J, the junction kept 10 bases outside the gene matches. The CDR3 loop spans 17 amino acids. The germline gives CDR1 SEHNR, CDR2 FQNEAQ (reference sequence). CDR3 coding DNA: TGTGCCAGCAGCTTGGGACTACAGAGCGGGAGGTCCTACGAGCAGTACTTC. This gives the protein CASSLGLQSGRSYEQYF.

In its sample, this clone was seen once. The chain combines TRBV6-5 with TRBJ1-5; 7 positions match TRBD1. V lost 6 bases, J lost 2 bases, and 4 bases stayed unmatched. CDR1 and CDR2 from the germline V gene are MNHEY and SVGAGI. The CDR3 extends over 14 amino acids. CDR3 DNA sequence: TGTGCCAGCAGGCCCGACAGGGGCAATCAGCCCCAGCATTTT. Its translation: CASRPDRGNQPQHF.

This clone is a singleton in its sample. The rearrangement links TRBV9 to TRBJ2-1, with 8 nucleotides matching TRBD1. This CDR3 comprises 13 residues. CDR1 SGDLS and CDR2 YYNGEE come from the germline V gene. V gave up 5 bases and J gave up 4 bases; unmatched junction bases: 2. In nucleotides, the CDR3 is TGTGCCAGCAGTTACAGGGGGTACAATGAGCAGTTCTTC. Its protein product is CASSYRGYNEQFF.

This chain uses TRBV18 with TRBJ2-1, with no clear D. V dropped 1 base and J dropped 0 bases, with 7 bases sitting between them. This CDR3 region has 15 residues. From germline, CDR1 is KGHSH and CDR2 LQKENI. The CDR3 loop reads CASSPRPSSYNEQFF. Written as DNA, the CDR3 is TGTGCCAGCTCACCACGGCCTAGCTCCTACAATGAGCAGTTCTTC.

Only one count was recorded for this clone. The V gene is TRBV5-1, the J gene TRBJ1-1; no clear D. Germline V gene lookup returns CDR1 SGHRS and CDR2 YFSETQ. The V gene lost 4 bases and the J gene lost 5 bases, with 15 bases spanning the gap. This CDR3 has 14 amino acids. CDR3 amino acids: CASSEVGPGTEAFF. In DNA form, the CDR3 reads TGCGCCAGCAGCGAGGTGGGCCCGGGGACTGAAGCTTTCTTT.

The gene calls are TRBV6-5 and TRBJ2-7; 9 positions agree with TRBD1. CDR1 and CDR2 (germline): MNHEY, SVGAGI. Unmatched junction bases numbered 1, after V lost 0 bases and J lost 4 bases. The CDR3 is 14 residues long. The DNA of the CDR3 is TGTGCCAGCAGTTACTCGGGACAGGGTTACGAGCAGTACTTC. This codes for CASSYSGQGYEQYF.

This chain links TRBV6-5 with TRBJ1-2; possible D gene TRBD1, 5 bases. The CDR3 covers 14 residues. Germline CDR1 MNHEY, CDR2 SVGAGI. V lost 6 bases, J lost 5 bases, and 16 bases lay in between. CDR3 sequence (DNA): TGTGCCAGCAGCGCGAGCGGGGCGGATTATGGCTACACCTTC. It yields the protein CASSASGADYGYTF.

The chain uses TRBV5-1 and TRBJ2-3, with D possibly being TRBD2 (5 bases). This CDR3 is 15 amino acids long. Between the trimmed V and J ends, which lost 2 bases and 7 bases, there was a span of 17 bases. Germline CDR1 SGHRS, CDR2 YFSETQ. The CDR3 DNA reads as TGCGCCAGCAGCTTATATACGGGGTTCATGAATACGCAGTATTTT. The encoded protein is CASSLYTGFMNTQYF.

Here the CDR3 DNA reads TGTGCCAGCAGTCCCCCCGGTAGCGGGAGAGAAGAGACCCAGTACTTC. It codes for CASSPPGSGREETQYF. This chain joins TRBV6-6 and TRBJ2-5; 9 bases are a match to TRBD2. This CDR3 is built from 16 residues. Unmatched junction bases numbered 10, after V lost 5 bases and J lost 3 bases. The germline gives CDR1 MNHNY, CDR2 SVGAGI (reference sequence).

CDR3 residues: CASSLTAEKYGYTF. The CDR3 bases are TGTGCCAGCAGCTTAACGGCGGAAAAGTATGGCTACACCTTC. The chain recombines TRBV7-9 with TRBJ1-2; D remains unclear. Germline values: CDR1 SEHNR, CDR2 FQNEAQ (reference sequence). CDR3 length: 14 residues. V was clipped by 2 bases and J by 5 bases, with 12 bases between them.

This chain joins TRBV7-2 and TRBJ1-1, with a tentative D call TRBD1 (6 bases). V dropped 5 bases and J dropped 6 bases, with 19 bases sitting between them. The germline gives CDR1 SGHTA, CDR2 FQGNSA. The length of the CDR3 is 15 residues. The CDR3 DNA reads as TGTGCCAGCAGCCATAAATACGGGGGCTCTCCTGAAGCTTTCTTT. Its protein is CASSHKYGGSPEAFF.